A selection of T cell receptor beta chains follows, all from one sample in a study of response to subunit inactivated influenza vaccine. TCRdb re-called the RT-PCR reads through MiXCR, storing one row per CDR3 protein. The sample has about 700,000 distinct CDR3 sequences, over 11% seen once. The sequencing here drew on PBMCs from blood, taken roughly 15 days before vaccination. The receptor set was obtained from a man aged 50 to 59 who received an inactivated influenza vaccine. Both conserved end residues are part of each CDR3. Fields, in order: V gene, clone size, CDR3 length, CDR3 protein. Part of the rows lack a size; the others show once, few, many or a class for expanded clones.

>TRBV20-1|-|12
CSARALTETQYF
>TRBV15|-|13
CATSRDNGYEQYF
>TRBV5-6|-|13
CASSARLQETQYF
>TRBV29-1|few|14
CSVDTSGITNEQFF
>TRBV20-1|many|14
CSKLAGGPHNEQFF
>TRBV19|once|15
CASSHPAGSGEKPFF
>TRBV10-2|-|13
CASSEDSPREQYF
>TRBV20-1|many|16
CSARGLAGAAYNEQFF
>TRBV6-2/TRBV6-3|few|16
CASRPFPDREAYEQYF
>TRBV12-3/TRBV12-4|few|15
CASSSLAGLNNEQFF
>TRBV6-2/TRBV6-3|-|15
CASSYGRGGIDEQYF
>TRBV12-1|-|14
CARSPGGDTDTQYF
>TRBV6-5|many|12
CASSSNSYEQYF
>TRBV9|few|16
CASSEGVQRVTYEQYF
>TRBV7-9|many|15
CASSFRDQGNYGYTF
>TRBV20-1|many|13
CSATSDAWYEQYF
>TRBV20-1|-|13
CRPGGTTNYGYTF
>TRBV5-1|few|15
CASSLQGSSTGELFF
>TRBV6-2/TRBV6-3|few|13
CASSLTHSYEQYF
>TRBV4-2|many|16
CASSQDGYSSYNEQFF
>TRBV13|few|14
CASSSGVAGVIMHF
>TRBV15|-|14
CATSGGQGNSPLHF
>TRBV12-3/TRBV12-4|few|13
CATSTGLTYEQYF
>TRBV29-1|many|17
CSVELMDRDRAIYEQYF
>TRBV6-5|-|13
CASSYSKVETQYF
>TRBV5-1|few|14
CASSLGSGPGELFF
>TRBV7-9|-|16
CASSPLRRRDPYEQYF
>TRBV27|few|15
CASSFPPGSGSPLHF
>TRBV7-2|-|16
CASSLSGRGGSYEQYF
>TRBV12-3/TRBV12-4|many|14
CASSLVAGRTEAFF
>TRBV2|few|13
CASRGDKNYGYTF
>TRBV20-1|few|13
CSAARPGANVLTF
>TRBV29-1|-|12
CSVLTGDYGYTF
>TRBV12-3/TRBV12-4|few|15
CASSLYSGHRETQYF
>TRBV7-9|-|16
CASSWGRAGTYNEQFF
>TRBV29-1|-|16
CSVDGTGGLVNTEAFF
>TRBV29-1|few|13
CSAPTTSTDTQYF
>TRBV25-1|-|15
CASSDPDRGSYGYTF
>TRBV6-2/TRBV6-3|-|14
CASSYTRQGDEQYF
>TRBV15|few|16
CATSSPLTWGAQPQHF
>TRBV20-1|-|15
CSATTSGSTSTQQYF
>TRBV28|-|12
CASRWGAETQYF
>TRBV4-1|many|17
CASSQEPWRGASYEQYF
>TRBV28|few|12
CASSKGSHGYTF
>TRBV12-3/TRBV12-4|-|14
CASRETGPQETQYF
>TRBV20-1|few|12
CSASPGTGELFF
>TRBV5-1|-|16
CASSLEPSGGANTQYF
>TRBV20-1|many|12
CSASSGLKEQFF
>TRBV20-1|-|14
CSARRGQGDQPQHF
>TRBV25-1|-|16
CASSDSRQGAYNEQFF
>TRBV20-1|few|14
CSASWGATNEKLFF
>TRBV7-2|few|15
CASSSGQGPTYEQYF
>TRBV6-2/TRBV6-3|many|14
CASSYRLVLGEQFF